Listed below are T cell receptor beta chains from one sample, sequenced in a study of blood T cell repertoires in COVID-19. The repertoire was sequenced with immunoSEQ multiplex PCR; TCRdb's copy has only in-frame clones and lacks some. The sample yields approximately 93,000 clones, about 91% seen once. Sequences were obtained from peripheral blood. The receptors were gathered from a man in his sixties with acute or convalescent COVID-19. The CDR3 runs from the conserved cysteine through the conserved F or W. The order of the fields is CDR3 DNA, CDR3 protein, clone size, V gene, D gene, J gene. The D gene is left open where the match is weak. Clone size is stated in some rows and not others, as once, few, many or a class when expanded.

CDR3 DNA: TGCGCCAGCAGTGAGGGGGCTAGCGGGAGGTCCTACGAGCAGTACTTC
CDR3 protein: CASSEGASGRSYEQYF
clone size: NA
V gene: TRBV10-1
D gene: TRBD2
J gene: TRBJ2-7

CDR3 DNA: TGTGCCAGCAGTTTTCAGCCGGGACAGCCTAATGAAAAACTGTTTTTT
CDR3 protein: CASSFQPGQPNEKLFF
clone size: NA
V gene: TRBV27
D gene: TRBD1
J gene: TRBJ1-4

CDR3 DNA: TGTGCCAGCAGCTCACGACAGGGGACCGCTAACTATGGCTACACCTTC
CDR3 protein: CASSSRQGTANYGYTF
clone size: once
V gene: TRBV7-9
D gene: TRBD1
J gene: TRBJ1-2

CDR3 DNA: TGTGCCAGCTCACGGGACAGGGAGGGGGACACTGAAGCTTTCTTT
CDR3 protein: CASSRDREGDTEAFF
clone size: NA
V gene: TRBV18
D gene: TRBD1
J gene: TRBJ1-1

CDR3 DNA: TGTGCCAGCAGGGGGACAGGCACAGATACGCAGTATTTT
CDR3 protein: CASRGTGTDTQYF
clone size: NA
V gene: TRBV27
D gene: TRBD1
J gene: TRBJ2-3

CDR3 DNA: TGTGCCAGCAGCTGGGGACAGTACACTGAAGCTTTCTTT
CDR3 protein: CASSWGQYTEAFF
clone size: once
V gene: TRBV5-4
D gene: TRBD1
J gene: TRBJ1-1

CDR3 DNA: TGTGCCAGCAATAGGGGACTAGCAGATGAGCAGTTCTTC
CDR3 protein: CASNRGLADEQFF
clone size: NA
V gene: TRBV2
D gene: TRBD2
J gene: TRBJ2-1

CDR3 DNA: TGTGCCAGCACCATTGCGGGGACAGGGGGCTTAAGGGCTGAAGCTTTCTTT
CDR3 protein: CASTIAGTGGLRAEAFF
clone size: NA
V gene: TRBV5-4
D gene: TRBD1
J gene: TRBJ1-1

CDR3 DNA: TGTGCCAGCAGCCCTAGCGGGAGGGCCGCTGAGCAGTTCTTC
CDR3 protein: CASSPSGRAAEQFF
clone size: NA
V gene: TRBV25-1
D gene: TRBD2
J gene: TRBJ2-1

CDR3 DNA: TGTGCCAGCAGTTCCCCTAGCGGGGCTAACTACAATGAGCAGTTCTTC
CDR3 protein: CASSSPSGANYNEQFF
clone size: NA
V gene: TRBV27
D gene: TRBD2
J gene: TRBJ2-1

CDR3 DNA: TGTGCCAGTAGTGGCCGGGACAGGGTAGGAGAAAAACTGTTTTTT
CDR3 protein: CASSGRDRVGEKLFF
clone size: NA
V gene: TRBV19
D gene: TRBD1
J gene: TRBJ1-4

CDR3 DNA: TGTGCCAGCAGCTTGGACCCCGACAGGGGGCGAACTGAAGCTTTCTTT
CDR3 protein: CASSLDPDRGRTEAFF
clone size: NA
V gene: TRBV5-4
D gene: TRBD1
J gene: TRBJ1-1

CDR3 DNA: TGTGCCAGCAGCTTATTAGGAGGAGAGACCCAGTACTTC
CDR3 protein: CASSLLGGETQYF
clone size: NA
V gene: TRBV13
D gene: NA
J gene: TRBJ2-5

CDR3 DNA: TGTGCCAGCAGCCAAGTAGGAGGGAGTCACACTGAAGCTTTCTTT
CDR3 protein: CASSQVGGSHTEAFF
clone size: NA
V gene: TRBV3-1/TRBV3-2
D gene: NA
J gene: TRBJ1-1

CDR3 DNA: TGTGCCAGCTCTAGGGCCGTAGAGGGGAGGGGCTACGAGCAGTACTTC
CDR3 protein: CASSRAVEGRGYEQYF
clone size: NA
V gene: TRBV27
D gene: TRBD2
J gene: TRBJ2-7